This paragraph reports one T cell receptor beta chain. Assay: immunoSEQ multiplex PCR; the TCRdb copy retains only in-frame clones and omits some. The profile covers 340,000 or so clones, with around 87% appearing a single time and 1% taken by the ten largest. This sample is part of a study of blood T cell repertoires in COVID-19. The wider study: The study drew acute and convalescent COVID-19 samples from the United States, Italy and Spain.

CDR1 is SQVTM, CDR2 ANQGSEA, per germline. This CDR3 contains 14 residues. The ends lost 6 bases at V and 10 bases at J; junction bases unmatched: 10. The chain joins TRBV29-1 to TRBJ2-1; 12 bases line up with TRBD2. This clonotype originated in a man aged 50-59 years with active or convalescent COVID-19. Sequencing was done on a sample of peripheral blood. CDR3 nucleotides: TGCAGCGTAGTGCTAGCGGGGGGGCCACGGGAGCAGTTCTTC. Translated: CSVVLAGGPREQFF.